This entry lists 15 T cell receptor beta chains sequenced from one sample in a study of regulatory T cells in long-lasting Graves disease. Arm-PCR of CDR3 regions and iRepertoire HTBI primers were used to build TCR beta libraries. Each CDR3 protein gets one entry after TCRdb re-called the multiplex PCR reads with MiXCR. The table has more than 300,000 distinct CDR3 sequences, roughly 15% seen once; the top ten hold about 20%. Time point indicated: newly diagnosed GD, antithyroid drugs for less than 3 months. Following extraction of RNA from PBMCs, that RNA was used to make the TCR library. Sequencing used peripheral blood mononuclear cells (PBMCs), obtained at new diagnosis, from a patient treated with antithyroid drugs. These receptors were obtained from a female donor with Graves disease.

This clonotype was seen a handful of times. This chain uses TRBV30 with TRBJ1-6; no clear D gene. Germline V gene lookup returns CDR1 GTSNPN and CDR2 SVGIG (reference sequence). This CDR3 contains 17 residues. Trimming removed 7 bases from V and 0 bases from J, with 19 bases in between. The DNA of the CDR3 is TGTGCCTCCCTATCTCGACACCGCCGCTCCTATAATTCACCCCTCCACTTT. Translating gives CASLSRHRRSYNSPLHF.

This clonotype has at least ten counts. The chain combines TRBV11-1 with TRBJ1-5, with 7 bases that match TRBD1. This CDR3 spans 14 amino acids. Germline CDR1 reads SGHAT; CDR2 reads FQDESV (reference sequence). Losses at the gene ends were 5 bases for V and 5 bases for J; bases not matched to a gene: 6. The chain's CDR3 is CASSRNRGDQPQHF. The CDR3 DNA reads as TGTGCCAGCAGCCGAAACAGGGGAGATCAGCCCCAGCATTTT.

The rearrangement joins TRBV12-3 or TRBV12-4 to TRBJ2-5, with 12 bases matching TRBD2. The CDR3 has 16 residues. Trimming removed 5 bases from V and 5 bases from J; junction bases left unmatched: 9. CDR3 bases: TGTGCCAGCAGTCCTAGCGGGGGGGACTCTCGGGAGACCCAGTACTTC. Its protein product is CASSPSGGDSRETQYF.

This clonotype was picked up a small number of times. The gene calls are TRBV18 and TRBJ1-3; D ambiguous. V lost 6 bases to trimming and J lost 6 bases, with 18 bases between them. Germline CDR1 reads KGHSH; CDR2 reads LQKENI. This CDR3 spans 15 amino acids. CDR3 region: CASSPGSVNQNTIYF. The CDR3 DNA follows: TGTGCCAGCTCCCCGGGATCCGTGAACCAAAACACCATATATTTT.

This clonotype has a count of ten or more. CDR3 DNA sequence: TGTGCCAGCAGCTTAGAAACGGGACAGGGGGCGTCCGAGCAGTACTTC. Amino acids: CASSLETGQGASEQYF. The chain uses TRBV7-9 and TRBJ2-7, with 12 nucleotides matching TRBD1. Germline V gene lookup returns CDR1 SEHNR and CDR2 FQNEAQ (reference sequence). Trimming cost V 1 base and J 6 bases; bases outside gene matches: 7. The CDR3 length is 16 residues.

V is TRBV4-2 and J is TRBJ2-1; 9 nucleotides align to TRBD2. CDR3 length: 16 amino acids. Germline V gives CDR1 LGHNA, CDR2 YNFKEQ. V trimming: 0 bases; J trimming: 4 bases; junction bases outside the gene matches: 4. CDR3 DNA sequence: TGTGCCAGCAGCCAAGAGTGGCTAGCGGGGTACAATGAGCAGTTCTTC. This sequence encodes CASSQEWLAGYNEQFF.

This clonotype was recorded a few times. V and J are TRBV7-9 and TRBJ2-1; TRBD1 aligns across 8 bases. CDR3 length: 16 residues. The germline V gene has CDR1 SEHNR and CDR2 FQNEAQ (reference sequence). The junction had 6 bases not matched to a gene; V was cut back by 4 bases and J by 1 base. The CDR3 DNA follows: TGTGCCAGCAGCTCAACGACAGGGGAATCCTACAATGAGCAGTTCTTC. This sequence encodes CASSSTTGESYNEQFF.

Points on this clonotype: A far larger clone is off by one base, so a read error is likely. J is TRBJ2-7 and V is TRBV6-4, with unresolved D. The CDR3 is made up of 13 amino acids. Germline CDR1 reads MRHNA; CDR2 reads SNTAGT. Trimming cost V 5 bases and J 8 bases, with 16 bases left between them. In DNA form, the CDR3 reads TGTGCCAGCAGTATCCTGGGAAGGTACAAGCAGTACTTC. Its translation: CASSILGRYKQYF.

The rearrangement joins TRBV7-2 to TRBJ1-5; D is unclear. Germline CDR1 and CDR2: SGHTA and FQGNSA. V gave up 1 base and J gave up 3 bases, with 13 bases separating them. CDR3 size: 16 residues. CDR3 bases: TGTGCCAGCAGCTTAGGGGCCCCGTTGATCAATCAGCCCCAGCATTTT. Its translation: CASSLGAPLINQPQHF.

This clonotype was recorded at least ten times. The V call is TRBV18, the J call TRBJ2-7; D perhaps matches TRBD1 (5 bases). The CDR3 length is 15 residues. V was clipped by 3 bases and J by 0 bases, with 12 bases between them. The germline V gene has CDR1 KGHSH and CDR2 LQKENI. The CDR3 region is CASSPTRAASYEQYF. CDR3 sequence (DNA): TGTGCCAGCTCACCGACCAGGGCGGCCTCCTACGAGCAGTACTTC.

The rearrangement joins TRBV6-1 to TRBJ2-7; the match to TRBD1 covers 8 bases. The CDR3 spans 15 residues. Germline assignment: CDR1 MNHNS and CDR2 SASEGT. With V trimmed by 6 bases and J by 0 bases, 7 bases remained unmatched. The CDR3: CASSAGGWSSYEQYF. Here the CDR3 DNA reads TGTGCCAGCAGCGCAGGGGGCTGGAGCTCCTACGAGCAGTACTTC.

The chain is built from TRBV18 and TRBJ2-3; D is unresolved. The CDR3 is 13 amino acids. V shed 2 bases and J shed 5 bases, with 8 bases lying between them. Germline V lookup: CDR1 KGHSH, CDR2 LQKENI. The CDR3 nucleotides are TGTGCCAGCTCACCAGAAGACGGAGATACGCAGTATTTT. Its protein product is CASSPEDGDTQYF.

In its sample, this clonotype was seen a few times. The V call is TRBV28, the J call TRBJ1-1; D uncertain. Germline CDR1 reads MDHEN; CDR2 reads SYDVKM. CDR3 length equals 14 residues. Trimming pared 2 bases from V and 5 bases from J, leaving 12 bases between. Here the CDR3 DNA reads TGTGCCAGCAGTTTAATGGAACTGGGTACTGAAGCTTTCTTT. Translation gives CASSLMELGTEAFF.

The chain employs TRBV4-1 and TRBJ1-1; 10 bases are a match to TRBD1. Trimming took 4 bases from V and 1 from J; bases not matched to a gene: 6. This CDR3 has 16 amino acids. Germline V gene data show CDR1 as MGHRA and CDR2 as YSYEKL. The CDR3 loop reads CASSPGQGFRNTEAFF. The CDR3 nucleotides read TGCGCCAGCAGCCCGGGACAGGGGTTTAGGAACACTGAAGCTTTCTTT.

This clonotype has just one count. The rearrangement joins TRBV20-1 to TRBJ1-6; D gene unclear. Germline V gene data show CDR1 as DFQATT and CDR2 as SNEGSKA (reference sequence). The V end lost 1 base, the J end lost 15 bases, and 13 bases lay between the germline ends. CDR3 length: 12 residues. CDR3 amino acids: CSARGHPPGLHF. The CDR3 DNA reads TGCAGTGCTAGAGGTCACCCCCCGGGCCTCCACTTT.